This T cell receptor beta chain was retrieved from a study of patients and donors after allogeneic stem cell transplantation. TCRdb redid the calling of the RT-PCR reads with MiXCR, one entry per CDR3 protein. The sample has about 960,000 distinct CDR3 sequences, about 20% seen once; the top ten hold around 5.5%. Germline V gives CDR1 KGHDR, CDR2 SFDVKD. V shed 5 bases, J shed 5 bases, and the junction held 3 bases outside the gene matches. CDR3 length equals 13 residues. This TCR derives from a human donor who was either an allogeneic HSCT recipient or a stem cell or donor lymphocyte infusion donor (not recorded which). It is not recorded whose cells these are; they may come from a transplant donor. Sequences were obtained from blood, either unsorted or a sorted T cell fraction (not recorded which). The chain uses TRBV24-1 and TRBJ2-3, with TRBD2 matching over 7 bases. The CDR3 here is CATSGGGIDTQYF. The CDR3 DNA reads TGTGCCACCAGTGGGGGAGGGATAGATACGCAGTATTTT.